The clone carrying this T cell receptor beta chain was found a few times. Its antigen is unidentified. This specimen belongs to a study of CD8+ T cells in alopecia areata. TCR sequencing used cDNA made by reverse transcription of extracted RNA. Generated by immunoSEQ multiplex PCR, the TCRdb table keeps only in-frame clones and is missing some. The sample consists of over 90,000 clones, around three fifths of them appearing once. Sorted populations comprised CD4+ and CD8+ T cells obtained from PBMCs. Broader study findings: Unlike in mice, where it was clearer, TCR sharing across patients was less clear, possibly HLA-related. Greater clonality was observed in lesional scalp samples, especially alopecia totalis/universalis, versus normal scalp.

V lost 4 bases to trimming and J lost 5 bases, with 8 bases between them. The germline V gene has CDR1 SGHDT and CDR2 YYEEEE. This CDR3 comprises 12 residues. The chain couples TRBV5-6 to TRBJ2-3; D call uncertain. The clonotype was recovered from a human donor in good health. Sequenced: CD4+ T cells sorted from blood. The CDR3 loop reads CASSRPVDTQYF. The CDR3 coding sequence is TGTGCCAGCAGCAGGCCGGTAGATACGCAGTATTTT.